This T cell receptor beta chain was recorded in a study of OX40 agonist ivuxolimab in advanced cancers. Study in general: An agonistic anti-OX40 (CD134) antibody, ivuxolimab, was used to treat the patients.

The repertoire was sequenced with immunoSEQ multiplex PCR; TCRdb's copy has only in-frame clones and lacks some. Among just over 80,000 clones, roughly 87% were seen once, and the ten largest hold under 0.35%. Germline V CDR1 and CDR2: SGHTA, FQGNSA. This CDR3 has 15 residues. J gave up 7 bases and V 5 bases, and 12 bases lay outside the gene matches. The sample consisted of CD4+ or CD8+ T cells sorted from blood, taken in a trial of the OX40 agonist ivuxolimab. This chain joins TRBV7-2 and TRBJ2-7; 9 positions match TRBD1. The origin of this receptor is an adult with an advanced solid tumor such as melanoma, head and neck, liver or kidney cancer. CDR3 nucleotides: TGTGCCAGCAGCGCCTCCGGGACAGGGTTTTATGAGCAGTACTTC. The encoded protein is CASSASGTGFYEQYF. Full variable domain (rest looked up from reference TRBV7-2 and TRBJ2-7): GAGVSQSPSNKVTEKGKDVELRCDPISGHTALYWYRQSLGQGLEFLIYFQGNSAPDKSGLPSDRFSAERTGGSVSTLTIQRTQQEDSAVYLCASSASGTGFYEQYFGPGTRLTVT.